Listed below are T cell receptor beta chains from one sample, sequenced in a study of Graves' ophthalmopathy and Graves' hyperthyroidism. MiXCR, run by TCRdb on the multiplex PCR reads, gives a single entry per CDR3 protein. Among roughly 500,000 distinct CDR3 sequences listed, around 15% were seen once. Sequencing input: blood. The receptors come from a woman aged 25 to 45 with Graves' ophthalmopathy. Both conserved end residues are part of each CDR3. A D gene is named only where the DNA matches it firmly. Clone size is given for some rows only: seen once, a few or many times, or a class if the clone is expanded.

>TRBV18|-|many|15|TRBJ1-2
TGTGCCAGCTCACCCAACGGGGGGGGTAGCTATGGCTACACCTTC
CASSPNGGGSYGYTF
>TRBV13|-|many|17|TRBJ1-2
TGTGCCAGCAGCCCCCAAAAACGCGGAATCCCTAACTATGGCTACACCTTC
CASSPQKRGIPNYGYTF
>TRBV7-2|-|many|13|TRBJ1-1
TGTGCCAGCTCCCCCGGGGTTGGCACTGAAGCTTTCTTT
CASSPGVGTEAFF
>TRBV7-2|-|-|15|TRBJ1-6
TGTGCCAGCAGCATTGAAGGCTCCTATAATTCACCCCTCCACTTT
CASSIEGSYNSPLHF
>TRBV12-3/TRBV12-4|-|many|13|TRBJ1-1
TGTGCCAGCAGTCGGACCGTAGGGGCTGAAGCTTTCTTT
CASSRTVGAEAFF
>TRBV2|TRBD1|few|16|TRBJ1-2
TGTGCCAGCAGTGGAGGGGACAGGACACCAAACTATGGCTACACCTTC
CASSGGDRTPNYGYTF
>TRBV6-5|-|-|16|TRBJ1-5
TGTGCCAGCAGTTACCTAGGGCCTGCTGGGAATCAGCCCCAGCATTTT
CASSYLGPAGNQPQHF
>TRBV6-5|-|-|15|TRBJ1-2
TGTGCCAGCAGTGTACTCCGGGACGGGATTAAAGGCTACACCTTC
CASSVLRDGIKGYTF
>TRBV9|-|many|13|TRBJ1-2
TGTGCCAGCAGCGTCGGGACCACATATGGCTACACCTTC
CASSVGTTYGYTF
>TRBV15|-|few|14|TRBJ2-7
TGTGCCACCAGCAGTCGGCGGAGCTCCTACGAGCAGTACTTC
CATSSRRSSYEQYF
>TRBV19|-|many|14|TRBJ1-5
TGTGCCAGTAGTATGGGGCAGAGCAATCAGCCCCAGCATTTT
CASSMGQSNQPQHF
>TRBV28|-|few|13|TRBJ2-1
TGTGCCAGCAGAGGGGACTTCTACAATGAGCAGTTCTTC
CASRGDFYNEQFF
>TRBV2|-|many|16|TRBJ2-7
TGTGCCAGCAGTCTAGGTGGGGGGCGAGGGATATCCGAGCAGTACTTC
CASSLGGGRGISEQYF
>TRBV4-1|-|few|16|TRBJ1-3
TGCGCCAGCAGCCAAGATGTGGTCCAGGGTGGAAACACCATATATTTT
CASSQDVVQGGNTIYF
>TRBV29-1|TRBD2|few|11|TRBJ2-2
TGCAGCGCCCGGGGGGCCGGGGAGCTGTTTTTT
CSARGAGELFF
>TRBV28|-|-|18|TRBJ2-5
TGTGCCAGCAGTCCTACCTCGCACGGAGTTAATTTACGAGAGACCCAGTACTTC
CASSPTSHGVNLRETQYF
>TRBV6-4|TRBD2|few|15|TRBJ2-7
TGTGCCAGCAGTTATTCTAGCGGGGGGGCCTACGAGCAGTACTTC
CASSYSSGGAYEQYF
>TRBV28|-|many|11|TRBJ2-7
TGTGCCAGCAGTTCCCTAACCGAGCAGTACTTC
CASSSLTEQYF
>TRBV7-9|-|many|14|TRBJ2-5
TGTGCCAGCAGCTTATCCGGCGGGTGGGAGACCCAGTACTTC
CASSLSGGWETQYF
>TRBV2|-|-|11|TRBJ2-7
TGTGCCCTAGAGGGTATAGGCGAGCAGTACTTC
CALEGIGEQYF
>TRBV28|-|many|12|TRBJ1-5
TGTGCCAGCAGACCTCCGGACAGGCCCCAGCATTTT
CASRPPDRPQHF
>TRBV24-1|-|many|17|TRBJ2-6
TGTGCCACCAGTGACCCTCTCGATAGCCCTGGGGCCAACGTCCTGACTTTC
CATSDPLDSPGANVLTF
>TRBV10-3|TRBD1|many|15|TRBJ1-6
TGTGCCATCAGTGAGGCTACAGGGGGCGATTCACCCCTCCACTTT
CAISEATGGDSPLHF
>TRBV20-1|-|many|14|TRBJ2-7
TGCAGTGCTCCCGGATGGGTCCAAGCCTACGAGCAGTACTTC
CSAPGWVQAYEQYF
>TRBV6-2/TRBV6-3|TRBD1|many|20|TRBJ2-5
TGTGCCAGCAGTTACTTGGGGGAGGAACTGGGACAGGGGAAGGGAGAGACCCAGTACTTC
CASSYLGEELGQGKGETQYF
>TRBV5-1|TRBD1|many|19|TRBJ2-6
TGCGCCAGCAGTTTGACCGGGACAGGGGCCTACTCTGGGGCCAACGTCCTGACTTTC
CASSLTGTGAYSGANVLTF
>TRBV27|-|many|15|TRBJ1-2
TGTGCCAGCAGTTCCTATCCTGGGGGTGGCTATGGCTACACCTTC
CASSSYPGGGYGYTF
>TRBV9|-|many|13|TRBJ2-5
TGTGCCAGCAGTGTCGGTCCGCGAGAGACCCAGTACTTC
CASSVGPRETQYF
>TRBV19|-|few|14|TRBJ1-5
TGTGCCAGTAGTATTTCGGTCGGGAGTCAGCCCCAGCATTTT
CASSISVGSQPQHF
>TRBV20-1|TRBD1|few|15|TRBJ2-7
TGCAGTGCTAGAGATGGTGGGACAGGGGGCTACGAGCAGTACTTC
CSARDGGTGGYEQYF
>TRBV27|-|many|13|TRBJ1-1
TGTGCCAGCAGTTACCAGGGAAGGGGTGAAGCTTTCTTT
CASSYQGRGEAFF
>TRBV6-5|TRBD1|many|17|TRBJ1-1
TGTGCCAGCAGTTACGACGGGACAGGGCTCTTGTGGACTGAAGCTTTCTTT
CASSYDGTGLLWTEAFF
>TRBV12-3/TRBV12-4|-|many|17|TRBJ1-5
TGTGCCAGCAGTTTAATTGTCGGACTCCGTGGCAATCAGCCCCAGCATTTT
CASSLIVGLRGNQPQHF
>TRBV3-1|-|many|18|TRBJ2-7
TGTGCCAGCAGCCAAGAAGGGGCCGCCCAGCGGGTGAACTACGAGCAGTACTTC
CASSQEGAAQRVNYEQYF
>TRBV11-2|-|many|17|TRBJ2-6
TGTGCCAGCAGCTTAGAGGGAGGCAGCTCTGGGGCCAACGTCCTGACTTTC
CASSLEGGSSGANVLTF
>TRBV6-4|-|many|13|TRBJ1-5
TGTGCCAGCAGTGTGAATAGCAATCAGCCCCAGCATTTT
CASSVNSNQPQHF
>TRBV24-1|-|many|13|TRBJ2-7
TGTGCCACCAGTGATGACGGATCCTACGAGCAGTACTTC
CATSDDGSYEQYF
>TRBV5-1|TRBD2|many|15|TRBJ2-7
TGCGCCAGCAGCTTGGCCCTAGCGGCATCCTACGAGCAGTACTTC
CASSLALAASYEQYF
>TRBV30|-|many|13|TRBJ2-7
TGTGCCTGGAGTAGAGGAGGGGCCTACGAGCAGTACTTC
CAWSRGGAYEQYF
>TRBV15|-|many|13|TRBJ1-1
TGTGCCACCAGCAGAGCGGGTGCGACTGAAGCTTTCTTT
CATSRAGATEAFF
>TRBV20-1|-|many|12|TRBJ1-1
TGCAGTGCTAGGCCCAAGGACACTGAAGCTTTCTTT
CSARPKDTEAFF
>TRBV20-1|-|many|14|TRBJ1-6
TGCAGTGCTAGTGATCAGGTTTTCAATTCACCCCTCCACTTT
CSASDQVFNSPLHF
>TRBV18|-|-|13|TRBJ2-7
TGTGCCAGCTCACTCCGGGGAGCCGACGAGCAGTACTTC
CASSLRGADEQYF
>TRBV12-3/TRBV12-4|-|many|15|TRBJ1-1
TGTGCCAGCAGTGCCCGAAATACAGAGACCACTGAAGCTTTCTTT
CASSARNTETTEAFF
>TRBV7-9|TRBD2|many|15|TRBJ2-7
TGTGCCAGCAGCCACGGGACTAGCGGGAAGTACGAGCAGTACTTC
CASSHGTSGKYEQYF
>TRBV4-1|-|many|18|TRBJ2-5
TGCGCCAGCAGCCAAGATCCCAGGTCAGGACTAATTGAAGAGACCCAGTACTTC
CASSQDPRSGLIEETQYF
>TRBV6-1|-|-|15|TRBJ2-7
TGTGCCAGCCGCCCAGCCCCGAGGAGCTCCTACGAGCAGTACTTC
CASRPAPRSSYEQYF
>TRBV6-1|-|many|11|TRBJ2-7
TGTGCCAGCAGCCAAAAAAGAGAGCAGTACTTC
CASSQKREQYF
>TRBV11-2|TRBD2|few|17|TRBJ2-4
TGTGCCAGCAGCTTGAGGCCCAGCGGGGGGCTTGGGGACATTCAGTACTTC
CASSLRPSGGLGDIQYF
>TRBV7-6|TRBD1|many|15|TRBJ1-3
TGTGCCAGCAGAACAGGGGGCGCGGTTGGAAACACCATATATTTT
CASRTGGAVGNTIYF
>TRBV19|-|many|15|TRBJ1-5
TGTGCCAGTAGTTATTCGGGGTTTGCCAATCAGCCCCAGCATTTT
CASSYSGFANQPQHF
>TRBV20-1|TRBD2|-|19|TRBJ2-5
TGCAGTGCTATCCCAAGCCCAGCGGGAGGACCTACTGTCATAAAGACCCAGTACTTC
CSAIPSPAGGPTVIKTQYF
>TRBV4-1|-|-|15|TRBJ2-7
TGCGCCAGCAGCCAAGTTGCACAGGAAAGCTACGAGCAGTACTTC
CASSQVAQESYEQYF